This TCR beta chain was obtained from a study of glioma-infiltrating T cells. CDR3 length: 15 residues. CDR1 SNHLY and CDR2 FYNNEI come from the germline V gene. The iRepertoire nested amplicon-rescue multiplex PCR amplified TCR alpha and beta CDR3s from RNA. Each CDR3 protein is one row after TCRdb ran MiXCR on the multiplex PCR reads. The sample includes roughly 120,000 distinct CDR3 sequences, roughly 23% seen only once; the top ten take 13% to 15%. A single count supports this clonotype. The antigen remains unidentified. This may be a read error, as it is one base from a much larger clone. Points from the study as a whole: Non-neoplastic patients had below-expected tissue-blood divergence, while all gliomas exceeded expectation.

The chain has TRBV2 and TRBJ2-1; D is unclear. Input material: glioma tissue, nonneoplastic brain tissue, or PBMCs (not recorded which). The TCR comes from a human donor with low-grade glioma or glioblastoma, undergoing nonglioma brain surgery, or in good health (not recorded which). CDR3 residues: CAGREAISYYNEQFF. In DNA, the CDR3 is TGTGCCGGCAGAGAAGCGATTTCCTACTACAATGAGCAGTTCTTC.